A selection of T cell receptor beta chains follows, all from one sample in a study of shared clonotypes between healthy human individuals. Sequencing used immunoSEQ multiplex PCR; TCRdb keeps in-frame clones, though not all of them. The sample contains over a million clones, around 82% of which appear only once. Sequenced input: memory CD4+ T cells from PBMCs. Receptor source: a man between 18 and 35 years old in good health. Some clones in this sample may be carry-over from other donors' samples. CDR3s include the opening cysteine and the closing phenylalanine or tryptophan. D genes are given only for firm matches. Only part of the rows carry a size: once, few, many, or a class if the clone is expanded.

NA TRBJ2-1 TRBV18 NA CASSPTPVGSGSYNEQFF TGTGCCAGCTCACCAACCCCCGTGGGGAGTGGGTCCTACAATGAGCAGTTCTTC
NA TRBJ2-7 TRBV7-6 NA CASSPNGGPSYEQYF TGTGCCAGCAGCCCTAACGGGGGACCTTCCTACGAGCAGTACTTC
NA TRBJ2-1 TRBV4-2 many CASSQEASSYNEQFF TGTGCCAGCAGCCAAGAGGCGAGCTCCTACAATGAGCAGTTCTTC
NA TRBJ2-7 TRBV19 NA CASSNGDSSYEQYF TGTGCCAGTAGTAACGGAGACAGCTCCTACGAGCAGTACTTC
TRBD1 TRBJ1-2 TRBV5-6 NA CASSAPGTGPNYGYTF TGTGCCAGCAGCGCCCCCGGGACAGGCCCTAACTATGGCTACACCTTC
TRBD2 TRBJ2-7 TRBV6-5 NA CASSPGLAGSYEQYF TGTGCCAGCAGCCCCGGACTAGCGGGGTCCTACGAGCAGTACTTC
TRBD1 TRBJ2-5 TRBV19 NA CASSIGPGGFAEQYF TGTGCCAGTAGTATAGGCCCAGGGGGATTTGCGGAGCAGTACTTC
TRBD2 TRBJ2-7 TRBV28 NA CASQGPSGGAYEQYF TGTGCCAGCCAAGGCCCTAGCGGGGGGGCATACGAGCAGTACTTC
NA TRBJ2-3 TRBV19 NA CASSTVSSTDTQYF TGTGCCAGTAGTACCGTGAGTTCCACAGATACGCAGTATTTT
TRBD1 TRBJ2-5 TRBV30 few CAWSLIRGETQYF TGTGCCTGGAGTCTTATCAGGGGGGAGACCCAGTACTTC
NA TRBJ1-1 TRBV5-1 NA CASSFSTDRSEAFF TGCGCCAGCAGCTTCTCGACTGACAGGAGTGAAGCTTTCTTT
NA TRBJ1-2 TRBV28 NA CASMIGGRYGGYTF TGTGCCAGCATGATCGGGGGGCGCTACGGGGGCTACACCTTC
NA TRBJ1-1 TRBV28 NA CASSSRPRSRNTEAFF TGTGCCAGCAGTTCTCGACCGAGATCCAGGAACACTGAAGCTTTCTTT
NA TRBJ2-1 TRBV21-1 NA CASSKSPGRAPHEQFF TGTGCCAGCAGCAAATCTCCCGGGAGGGCCCCCCATGAGCAGTTCTTC
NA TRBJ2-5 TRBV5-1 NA CASSLAFRSGETQYF TGCGCCAGCAGCTTGGCCTTCCGGTCCGGAGAGACCCAGTACTTC
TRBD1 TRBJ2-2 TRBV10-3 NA CAIRGQGAGELFF TGTGCCATCAGAGGGCAGGGGGCCGGGGAGCTGTTTTTT
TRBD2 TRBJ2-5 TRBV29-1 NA CSVSAGAPKTQYF TGCAGCGTCTCAGCGGGAGCCCCCAAGACCCAGTACTTC
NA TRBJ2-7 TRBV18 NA CASSPPRTAYEQYF TGTGCCAGCTCACCACCGAGGACAGCCTACGAGCAGTACTTC
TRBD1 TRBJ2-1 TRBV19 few CASSRTGQSYNEQFF TGTGCCAGTAGTAGGACGGGACAGTCCTACAATGAGCAGTTCTTC
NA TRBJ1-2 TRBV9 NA CASSAAAVGYTF TGTGCCAGCAGCGCCGCGGCGGTCGGCTACACCTTC
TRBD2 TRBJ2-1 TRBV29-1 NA CSVVAKGLAGVANEQFF TGCAGCGTTGTGGCGAAGGGACTAGCGGGAGTCGCAAATGAGCAGTTCTTC
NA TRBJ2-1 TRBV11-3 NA CASSLDTWAGRDSYNEQFF TGTGCCAGCAGCTTAGATACGTGGGCAGGACGAGACTCCTACAATGAGCAGTTCTTC
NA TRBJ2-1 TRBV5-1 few CASSLEGSSYNEQFF TGCGCCAGCAGCTTGGAGGGTAGCTCCTACAATGAGCAGTTCTTC
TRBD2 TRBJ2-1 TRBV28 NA CASSFAGEVSYNEQFF TGTGCCAGCAGCTTCGCGGGGGAGGTCTCCTACAATGAGCAGTTCTTC
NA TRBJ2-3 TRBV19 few CASSTSRGEDTQYF TGTGCCAGTAGTACCTCTAGGGGTGAAGATACGCAGTATTTT
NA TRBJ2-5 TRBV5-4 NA CASSLNSRGEETQYF TGTGCCAGCAGCTTGAACAGTCGGGGAGAAGAGACCCAGTACTTC
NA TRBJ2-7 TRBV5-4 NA CASSARTERNYEQYF TGTGCCAGCAGCGCCAGGACGGAGAGGAACTACGAGCAGTACTTC
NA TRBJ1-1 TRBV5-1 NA CASSLGGAPGAFF TGCGCCAGCAGCTTGGGAGGGGCCCCGGGGGCTTTCTTT
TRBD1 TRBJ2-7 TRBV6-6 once CASSTGQSSSYEQYF TGTGCCAGCAGTACGGGACAGTCAAGCTCCTACGAGCAGTACTTC
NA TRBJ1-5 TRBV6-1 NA CASIRDGDQPQHF TGTGCCAGCATAAGAGACGGCGATCAGCCCCAGCATTTT
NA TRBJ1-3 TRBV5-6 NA CASSLTGRPGNTIYF TGTGCCAGCAGCTTGACAGGGAGGCCTGGAAACACCATATATTTT
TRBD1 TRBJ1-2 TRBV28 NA CASSPLDRRAYGYTF TGTGCCAGCAGTCCCCTGGACAGGCGGGCCTATGGCTACACCTTC
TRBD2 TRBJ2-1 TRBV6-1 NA CASRRLAGGMNEQFF TGTGCCAGCAGGAGACTAGCGGGAGGTATGAATGAGCAGTTCTTC
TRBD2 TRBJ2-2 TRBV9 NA CASSLAGRNTGELFF TGTGCCAGCAGTTTAGCGGGAAGGAACACCGGGGAGCTGTTTTTT
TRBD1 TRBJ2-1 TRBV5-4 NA CASSLAGQGAYNEQFF TGTGCCAGCAGCTTGGCCGGACAGGGGGCCTACAATGAGCAGTTCTTC
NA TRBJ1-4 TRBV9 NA CASSVDPNEKLFF TGTGCCAGCAGCGTAGACCCTAATGAAAAACTGTTTTTT
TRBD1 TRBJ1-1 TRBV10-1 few CASSECGTAMNTEAFF TGCGCCAGCAGTGAGTGTGGGACAGCCATGAACACTGAAGCTTTCTTT
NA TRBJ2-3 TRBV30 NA CAWSQVSSTDTQYF TGTGCCTGGAGTCAAGTTTCGAGCACAGATACGCAGTATTTT
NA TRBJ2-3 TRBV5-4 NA CASSNPGLSTDTQYF TGTGCCAGCAGCAACCCCGGACTGAGCACAGATACGCAGTATTTT
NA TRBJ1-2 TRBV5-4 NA CASSLWTSYGYTF TGTGCCAGCAGCTTGTGGACTAGCTATGGCTACACCTTC
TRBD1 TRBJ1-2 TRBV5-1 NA CASSFGTGYYGYTF TGCGCCAGCAGCTTCGGGACAGGGTACTATGGCTACACCTTC
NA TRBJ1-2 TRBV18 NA CASSPTQGGYGYTF TGTGCCAGCTCACCAACACAGGGTGGCTATGGCTACACCTTC
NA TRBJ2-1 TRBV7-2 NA CASSLSRAGSYNEQFF TGTGCCAGCAGCTTATCCCGGGCCGGGTCCTACAATGAGCAGTTCTTC
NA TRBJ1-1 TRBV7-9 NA CASSITANAEAFF TGTGCCAGCAGCATTACAGCGAACGCTGAAGCTTTCTTT
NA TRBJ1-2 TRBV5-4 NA CASSPSAVTYYGYTF TGTGCCAGCAGCCCCTCGGCGGTCACTTACTATGGCTACACCTTC